This T cell receptor beta chain stems from a study of T-cell memory formation after mild COVID-19. Study information: TCR clustering was largely donor specific. Points from the study as a whole: Shrinking CD4+ clones were chiefly CM and EM; CD8+ ones were chiefly EMRA.

Each CDR3 protein gets one entry after TCRdb re-called the 5' RACE reads with MiXCR. The table shows about 400,000 distinct CDR3 sequences, with 15% to 20% occurring only once. On this clonotype: Its antigen is not identified.

CDR3 length: 14 residues. The V and J ends lost 1 base and 4 bases respectively, with 10 bases between them. Germline V gene data show CDR1 as SGHKS and CDR2 as YYEKEE (reference sequence). V gene TRBV5-5 combines with J gene TRBJ2-3; D is ambiguous. The receptor was derived from a man in his late teens or twenties who had mild COVID-19 (a few samples of this study predate the infection). Cell type and time point are not known. Source material: PBMCs or a T cell subset sorted from them (not recorded which). CDR3 loop: CASSLRIVADTQYF. DNA for the CDR3: TGTGCCAGCAGCTTGAGAATTGTGGCAGATACGCAGTATTTT.